These T cell receptor beta chains were read from a single sample in a study of shared clonotypes between healthy human individuals. Sequencing used immunoSEQ multiplex PCR; TCRdb keeps in-frame clones, though not all of them. The profile shows 1,400,000 or so clones, around 98.5% of them singletons. Sequencing input: naive CD4+ T cells sorted from blood. These receptors came from a man aged 25-45 years in good health. The CDR3 runs from the conserved cysteine through the conserved F or W. A D gene is named only where the DNA matches it firmly. The size entry is marked missing in some rows and otherwise reads once, few, many or a size class.

d_call: TRBD2
v_call: TRBV14
clone_size: .
j_call: TRBJ2-1
cdr3_nt: TGTGCCAGCAGCCAAGATGGGGCTAGCGGGAGAACCTACAATGAGCAGTTCTTC
cdr3_aa: CASSQDGASGRTYNEQFF

d_call: .
v_call: TRBV5-1
clone_size: few
j_call: TRBJ2-7
cdr3_nt: TGCGCCAGCAGCCCCGGGGCCCAATGGTCCTACGAGCAGTACTTC
cdr3_aa: CASSPGAQWSYEQYF

d_call: .
v_call: TRBV11-2
clone_size: .
j_call: TRBJ1-5
cdr3_nt: TGTGCCAGCAGTTCCTCGGTAGGGTGGGATAAGGCCCAGCATTTT
cdr3_aa: CASSSSVGWDKAQHF

d_call: TRBD1
v_call: TRBV5-6
clone_size: .
j_call: TRBJ1-1
cdr3_nt: TGTGCCAGCAGCACCACTACAGGGGACACTGAAGCTTTCTTT
cdr3_aa: CASSTTTGDTEAFF

d_call: TRBD2
v_call: TRBV10-1
clone_size: .
j_call: TRBJ2-5
cdr3_nt: TGCGCCAGCAGTGGACTAGCGGGAGGGCCTTTCGAGACCCAGTACTTC
cdr3_aa: CASSGLAGGPFETQYF

d_call: TRBD2
v_call: TRBV7-2
clone_size: .
j_call: TRBJ2-4
cdr3_nt: TGTGCCAGCAGCCTTAGCGGGACAAAAAACATTCAGTACTTC
cdr3_aa: CASSLSGTKNIQYF

d_call: TRBD1
v_call: TRBV6-5
clone_size: .
j_call: TRBJ1-2
cdr3_nt: TGTGCCAGCAGTAGGGACAGGGGTAACTATGGCTACACCTTC
cdr3_aa: CASSRDRGNYGYTF

d_call: .
v_call: TRBV18
clone_size: .
j_call: TRBJ2-3
cdr3_nt: TGTGCCAGCTCACCACTAAACTCTGCAGATACGCAGTATTTT
cdr3_aa: CASSPLNSADTQYF

d_call: TRBD1
v_call: TRBV19
clone_size: .
j_call: TRBJ1-5
cdr3_nt: TGTGCCAGTAAATTAGTGGGACAGTCCGATCAGCCCCAGCATTTT
cdr3_aa: CASKLVGQSDQPQHF

d_call: .
v_call: TRBV5-4
clone_size: .
j_call: TRBJ2-3
cdr3_nt: TGTGCCAGCAGCTTGCCCTCGAGGGGGACAGATACGCAGTATTTT
cdr3_aa: CASSLPSRGTDTQYF

d_call: .
v_call: TRBV9
clone_size: .
j_call: TRBJ1-3
cdr3_nt: TGTGCCAGCAGCTCCAGCTCTGGAAACACCATATATTTT
cdr3_aa: CASSSSSGNTIYF

d_call: .
v_call: TRBV18
clone_size: .
j_call: TRBJ1-4
cdr3_nt: TGTGCCAGCTCACGGGGGTCTGGAGGCCAGGGTAATGAAAAACTGTTTTTT
cdr3_aa: CASSRGSGGQGNEKLFF

d_call: .
v_call: TRBV12-5
clone_size: .
j_call: TRBJ1-5
cdr3_nt: TGTGCTAGTGGTTTGGTAATCGGGGGCAATCAGCCCCAGCATTTT
cdr3_aa: CASGLVIGGNQPQHF

d_call: .
v_call: TRBV18
clone_size: .
j_call: TRBJ1-5
cdr3_nt: TGTGCCAGCTCACCACCGGGGGACAATCAGCCCCAGCATTTT
cdr3_aa: CASSPPGDNQPQHF

d_call: .
v_call: TRBV5-1
clone_size: .
j_call: TRBJ1-2
cdr3_nt: TGCGCCAGCAGCTTCGACGCGGAACGCTATGGCTACACCTTC
cdr3_aa: CASSFDAERYGYTF

d_call: TRBD1
v_call: TRBV2
clone_size: .
j_call: TRBJ1-2
cdr3_nt: TGTGCCAGCACAGGGACAGGGGGCACTAGCTATGGCTACACCTTC
cdr3_aa: CASTGTGGTSYGYTF

d_call: .
v_call: TRBV6-5
clone_size: .
j_call: TRBJ2-7
cdr3_nt: TGTGCCAGCCGTCGTCCAGGGGCCGAGCAGTACTTC
cdr3_aa: CASRRPGAEQYF

d_call: TRBD2
v_call: TRBV7-2
clone_size: .
j_call: TRBJ2-7
cdr3_nt: TGTGCCAGCAGCCCGAGACTAGCGGGATACCACGAGCAGTACTTC
cdr3_aa: CASSPRLAGYHEQYF

d_call: .
v_call: TRBV18
clone_size: .
j_call: TRBJ2-5
cdr3_nt: TGTGCCAGCTCCCTCGGTCGAACCCAAGAGACCCAGTACTTC
cdr3_aa: CASSLGRTQETQYF

d_call: .
v_call: TRBV23-1
clone_size: .
j_call: TRBJ1-1
cdr3_nt: TGCGCCAGCAGTCAATCGTTCAGGACAAAATCCGAAGCTTTCTTT
cdr3_aa: CASSQSFRTKSEAFF

d_call: .
v_call: TRBV5-1
clone_size: .
j_call: TRBJ2-1
cdr3_nt: TGCGCCAGCAGCTGGGAGGGACAACGGCAGTTCTTC
cdr3_aa: CASSWEGQRQFF

d_call: .
v_call: TRBV20-1
clone_size: .
j_call: TRBJ2-1
cdr3_nt: TGCAGTGTAACGACTTTGGGTGAGCAGTTCTTC
cdr3_aa: CSVTTLGEQFF